This T cell receptor beta chain was sequenced in a study of shared clonotypes between healthy human individuals. Study details: Donor composition was a couple of women and a few men, aged 18 to 49.

As to this clone: The target antigen is unknown.

TCRdb's copy holds only in-frame clones and misses some; the assay was immunoSEQ multiplex PCR. The table shows 400,000 to 600,000 clones, with 79% occurring only once. Recent vaccinations or acute infections were absent in the healthy HIV-negative adult donors. Study-wide results and limits: Apart from blood, nothing was sampled; tissue repertoires likely differ.

This TCR came from a woman aged 40 to 49 in good health. Some clones in this sample may be carry-over from other donors' samples. Material: PBMCs.

CDR3: CASSPYGGVLAKNIQYF. The CDR3 nucleotides read TGTGCCAGCAGCCCATATGGGGGGGTTTTAGCCAAAAACATTCAGTACTTC. The J gene is TRBJ2-4, the V gene TRBV11-2, with TRBD2 matching over 7 bases. The CDR3 is 17 residues long. J gave up 0 bases and V 5 bases, and 10 bases lay outside the gene matches. Germline-derived CDR1 and CDR2 are SGHAT and FQNNGV.